Described below is a single TCR beta chain sequence and its context. TCRdb keeps only in-frame clones here, not all; method: immunoSEQ multiplex PCR. The sample holds tens of thousands of clones; around 82% are singletons and the top ten take about 50%. The record originates from a study of T cell responses to AZD1222 COVID-19 vaccine. Trimming removed 5 bases from V and 5 bases from J; junction bases left unmatched: 4. The CDR3 loop spans 16 amino acids. Germline V gives CDR1 SEHNR, CDR2 FQNEAQ (reference sequence). Specimen: peripheral blood, collected 28 days after the second AZD1222 dose. The receptor was derived from an adult who received the AZD1222 COVID-19 vaccine. The rearrangement uses TRBV7-9 and TRBJ2-3; 16 nucleotides line up with TRBD2. The CDR3 loop reads CASSAGTSGRGDTQYF. DNA for the CDR3: TGTGCCAGCAGCGCCGGGACTAGCGGGAGGGGAGATACGCAGTATTTT.